The entry below describes one T cell receptor beta chain. Germline values: CDR1 GTSNPN, CDR2 SVGIG (reference sequence). The CDR3 loop spans 15 amino acids. The J segment lost 0 bases and the V segment lost 3 bases, leaving 7 bases of the junction unmatched. The data were taken from a study of shared clonotypes between healthy human individuals. Study donors comprised healthy, HIV-negative adults devoid of recent acute infection or vaccination. Each sample came from a Caucasian adult donor living in Nashville, Tennessee. Roughly 300 ng DNA, 25,000 to 35,000 T cell genomes, went into unsorted PBMC replicate PCRs. The method was immunoSEQ multiplex PCR; TCRdb's version includes in-frame clones alone and lacks a portion of them. Of approximately 500,000 clones in the sample, around 74% are singletons; the top ten hold 10% to 15%.

The chain employs TRBV30 and TRBJ1-2; 7 nucleotides align to TRBD1. The specimen sequenced was PBMCs. The receptor was isolated from a woman in her thirties or forties in good health. Some clones in this sample may be carry-over from other donors' samples. The CDR3 spells CAWRRGRAANYGYTF. CDR3 DNA: TGTGCCTGGAGGAGGGGGCGGGCAGCTAACTATGGCTACACCTTC.